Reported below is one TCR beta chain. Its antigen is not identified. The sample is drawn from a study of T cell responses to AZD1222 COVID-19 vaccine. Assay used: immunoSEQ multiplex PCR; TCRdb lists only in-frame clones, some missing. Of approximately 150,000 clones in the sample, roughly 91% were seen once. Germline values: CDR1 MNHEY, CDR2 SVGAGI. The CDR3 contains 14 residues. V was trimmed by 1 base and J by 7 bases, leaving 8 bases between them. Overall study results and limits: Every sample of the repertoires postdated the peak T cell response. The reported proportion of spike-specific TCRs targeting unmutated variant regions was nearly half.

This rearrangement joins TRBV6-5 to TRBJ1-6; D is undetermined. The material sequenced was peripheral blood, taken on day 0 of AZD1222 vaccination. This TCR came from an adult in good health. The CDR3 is CASSYYDGNSPLHF. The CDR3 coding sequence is TGTGCCAGCAGTTACTACGACGGGAATTCACCCCTCCACTTT.